Following are 11 T cell receptor beta chains from one sample sequenced in a study of T cell responses to AZD1222 COVID-19 vaccine. Generated by immunoSEQ multiplex PCR, the TCRdb table keeps only in-frame clones and is missing some. The sample holds over 120,000 clones; roughly 92% are singletons and the top ten take 5%. The sequencing used peripheral blood, collected on day 0 of AZD1222 vaccination. All receptors come from an adult in good health.

This chain joins TRBV2 and TRBJ2-1, with 11 bases identical to TRBD2. The CDR3 has 14 residues. Germline CDR1 is SNHLY and CDR2 is FYNNEI. V lost 9 bases to trimming and J lost 4 bases; unmatched junction nucleotides: 5. The CDR3 reads CASFGTSGYNEQFF. CDR3 bases: TGTGCCAGTTTTGGGACTAGCGGTTACAATGAGCAGTTCTTC.

The chain employs TRBV12-5 and TRBJ1-5; no clear D. The CDR3 runs 12 residues. V was cut by 6 bases and J by 1 base, with 4 bases left in between. Germline CDR1 reads LGHNT; CDR2 reads FRNRAP. CDR3 bases: TGTGCTAGTGGGGACAGCAATCAGCCCCAGCATTTT. Translated: CASGDSNQPQHF.

The chain joins TRBV24-1 to TRBJ2-1, with D perhaps matching TRBD1 or TRBD2 (5 bases each). Germline loops: CDR1 KGHDR, CDR2 SFDVKD. This CDR3 region has 17 residues. The germline V and J ends were trimmed by 3 bases and 9 bases, with 23 bases remaining between them. CDR3 nucleotides: TGTGCCACCAGTGATCGAGGGGCCCAGCCCATGGCGGGTGAGCAGTTCTTC. Translation gives CATSDRGAQPMAGEQFF.

V usage is TRBV19 and J usage is TRBJ1-4; maybe TRBD1 (6 bases). Germline V lookup: CDR1 LNHDA, CDR2 SQIVND (reference sequence). The CDR3 covers 13 residues. The germline V and J ends were trimmed by 10 bases and 8 bases, with 17 bases remaining between them. The CDR3 bases are TGTGCCACCAACAGGGTCCGTGGCGAAAAACTGTTTTTT. This translates into CATNRVRGEKLFF.

The V call is TRBV24-1, the J call TRBJ2-1, with 12 bases lining up with TRBD2. This CDR3 is built from 16 residues. J was trimmed by 8 bases and V by 7 bases; bases with no gene match: 11. CDR1 is KGHDR, CDR2 SFDVKD, per germline. CDR3 in amino acids: CATSRTGTSGWDEQFF. Written as DNA, the CDR3 is TGTGCCACCAGCCGAACCGGGACTAGCGGGTGGGATGAGCAGTTCTTC.

The gene calls are TRBV28 and TRBJ1-3; the D is unclear. CDR1 and CDR2 (germline): MDHEN, SYDVKM. V shed 7 bases and J shed 0 bases, with 10 bases lying between them. The CDR3 consists of 14 residues. The CDR3 region has the DNA TGTGCCAGCACCTTGATCGGCTCTGGAAACACCATATATTTT. It is translated as CASTLIGSGNTIYF.

The V call is TRBV12-3 or TRBV12-4, the J call TRBJ1-1; tentative D call: TRBD1 (6 bases). V gave up 7 bases and J gave up 4 bases, with 10 bases separating them. The CDR3 has 12 residues. The CDR3: CASNLQGTEAFF. The CDR3 DNA is TGTGCCAGCAACCTACAGGGCACTGAAGCTTTCTTT.

The chain joins TRBV19 to TRBJ2-1; 7 bases agree with TRBD2. The CDR3 sequence is 12 residues long. Germline CDR1 reads LNHDA; CDR2 reads SQIVND (reference sequence). Losses at the gene ends were 6 bases for V and 13 bases for J; bases not matched to a gene: 9. This chain's CDR3 is CASRASRESQFF. CDR3 nucleotides: TGTGCCAGTAGAGCCTCGCGGGAGTCTCAGTTCTTC.

Turning to this clone: The junction departs from the called germline gene at one end, perhaps through a read error. V and J are TRBV28 and TRBJ1-2; weak D call: TRBD1 (5 bases). Looked up from germline, CDR1 is MDHEN and CDR2 is SYDVKM. CDR3 length equals 15 residues. In nucleotides, the CDR3 is TGTGCCGGCAGTGAGGGGTCGGGAGCTAACTATGGCTACACCTTC. Encoded protein: CAGSEGSGANYGYTF.

The chain joins TRBV3-1 (or the pseudogene TRBV3-2) to TRBJ1-1; a possible D gene is TRBD1 (5 bases). Trimming pared 1 base from V and 5 bases from J, leaving 14 bases between. The CDR3 sequence is 15 residues long. Germline V gene sequence: CDR1 LGHDT, CDR2 YNNKEL (reference sequence). This chain's CDR3 is CASSQGTPGSTEAFF. Written as DNA, the CDR3 is TGTGCCAGCAGCCAAGGGACACCGGGAAGTACTGAAGCTTTCTTT.

V and J are TRBV28 and TRBJ1-2, with unresolved D. The CDR3 is 16 residues long. V dropped 5 bases and J dropped 3 bases, with 19 bases sitting between them. CDR1 and CDR2 (germline): MDHEN, SYDVKM. The CDR3 region has the DNA TGTGCCAGCAGTAAAATAGGACTCCTTACGGACTATGGCTACACCTTC. It translates to CASSKIGLLTDYGYTF.